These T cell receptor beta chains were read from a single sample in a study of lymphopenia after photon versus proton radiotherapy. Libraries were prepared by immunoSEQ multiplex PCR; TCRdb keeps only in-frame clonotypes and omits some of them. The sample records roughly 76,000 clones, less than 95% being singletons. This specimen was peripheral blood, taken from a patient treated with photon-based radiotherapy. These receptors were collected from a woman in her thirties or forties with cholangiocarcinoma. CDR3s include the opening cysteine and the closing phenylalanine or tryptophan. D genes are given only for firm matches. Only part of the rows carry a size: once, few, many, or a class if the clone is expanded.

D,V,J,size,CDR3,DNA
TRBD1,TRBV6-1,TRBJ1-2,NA,CASSEEGQGWKNYGYTF,TGTGCCAGCAGTGAAGAGGGACAGGGTTGGAAAAACTATGGCTACACCTTC
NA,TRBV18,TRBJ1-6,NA,CASSPERGSSYNSPLHF,TGTGCCAGCTCACCAGAGAGGGGGAGCTCCTATAATTCACCCCTCCACTTT
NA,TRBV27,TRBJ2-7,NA,CASSRTTEAYYEQYF,TGTGCCAGCAGTCGGACGACAGAAGCCTACTACGAGCAGTACTTC
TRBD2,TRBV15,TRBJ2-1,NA,CATSREGLGLFDEQFF,TGTGCCACCAGCAGAGAGGGACTAGGACTATTCGATGAGCAGTTCTTC
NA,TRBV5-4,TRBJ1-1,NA,CASSDAGGMRAFF,TGTGCCAGCAGCGATGCGGGGGGTATGAGGGCTTTCTTT
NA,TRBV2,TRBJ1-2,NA,CASSELRTDLYGYTF,TGTGCCAGCAGTGAACTCCGAACAGACCTCTATGGCTACACCTTC
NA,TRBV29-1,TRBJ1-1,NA,CSVGWRGEANTEAFF,TGCAGCGTCGGGTGGAGGGGAGAAGCTAACACTGAAGCTTTCTTT
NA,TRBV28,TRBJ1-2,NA,CASSLARIQGGYTF,TGTGCCAGCAGTCTTGCCCGGATCCAGGGCGGCTACACCTTC
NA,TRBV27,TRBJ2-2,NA,CASKKEGLVTGELFF,TGTGCCAGCAAGAAAGAGGGCCTGGTCACCGGGGAGCTGTTTTTT
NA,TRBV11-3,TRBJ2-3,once,CASSLGLSDTQYF,TGTGCCAGCAGCTTAGGTTTGTCAGATACGCAGTATTTT
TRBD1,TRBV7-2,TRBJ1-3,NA,CASSSGGTGRNTIYF,TGTGCCAGCAGCAGTGGGGGGACAGGGCGTAACACCATATATTTT
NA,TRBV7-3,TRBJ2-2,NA,CASSLMVTGLNTGELFF,TGTGCCAGCAGCTTAATGGTGACGGGACTTAACACCGGGGAGCTGTTTTTT
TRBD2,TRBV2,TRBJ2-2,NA,CAHGAGPINTGELFF,TGTGCCCACGGAGCGGGACCCATAAACACCGGGGAGCTGTTTTTT
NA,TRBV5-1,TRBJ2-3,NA,CASSLIQRTDTQYF,TGCGCCAGCAGCTTGATCCAGCGCACAGATACGCAGTATTTT
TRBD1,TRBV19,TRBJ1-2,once,CASSTGQGVYGYTF,TGTGCCAGTAGTACTGGACAGGGGGTTTATGGCTACACCTTC
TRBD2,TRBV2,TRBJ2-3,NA,CATAPGGPGTDTQYF,TGTGCCACCGCTCCGGGGGGGCCGGGCACAGATACGCAGTATTTT
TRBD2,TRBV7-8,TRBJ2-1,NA,CASSSVAGGSYNEQFF,TGTGCCAGCAGCTCAGTAGCGGGGGGTTCCTACAATGAGCAGTTCTTC
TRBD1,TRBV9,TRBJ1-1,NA,CASSVETGGTEAFF,TGTGCCAGCAGCGTAGAGACAGGGGGCACTGAAGCTTTCTTT
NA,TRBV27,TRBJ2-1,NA,CASRIGGYGEQFF,TGTGCCAGCAGGATAGGGGGGTACGGGGAGCAGTTCTTC
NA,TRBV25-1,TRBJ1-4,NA,CASRASGIRHEKLFF,TGTGCCAGCAGGGCCTCAGGGATCAGGCATGAAAAACTGTTTTTT
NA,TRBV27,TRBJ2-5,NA,CASSPRGGRSKSETQYF,TGTGCCAGCAGTCCCCGAGGGGGAAGGAGTAAATCGGAGACCCAGTACTTC
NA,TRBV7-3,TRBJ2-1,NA,CASSDPSGQPYNEQFF,TGTGCCAGCAGCGATCCCAGCGGACAGCCCTACAATGAGCAGTTCTTC
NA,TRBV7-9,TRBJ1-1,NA,CASRADSMNTEAFF,TGTGCCAGCAGAGCAGACAGCATGAACACTGAAGCTTTCTTT
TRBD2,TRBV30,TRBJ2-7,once,CAWSNTVVWREISYEQYF,TGTGCCTGGAGTAACACCGTCGTGTGGCGGGAGATATCCTACGAGCAGTACTTC
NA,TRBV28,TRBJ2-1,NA,CASTETGTNYNEQFF,TGTGCCAGCACCGAGACCGGGACGAACTACAATGAGCAGTTCTTC
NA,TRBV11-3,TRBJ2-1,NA,CASSLSPLLNEQFF,TGTGCCAGCAGCTTATCCCCCCTACTCAATGAGCAGTTCTTC
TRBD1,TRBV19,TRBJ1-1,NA,CASSMGDRRNTEAFF,TGTGCCAGTAGCATGGGGGACAGACGGAACACTGAAGCTTTCTTT
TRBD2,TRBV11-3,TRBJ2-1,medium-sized,CASSRLAGINEQFF,TGTGCCAGCAGCCGACTAGCGGGGATTAATGAGCAGTTCTTC
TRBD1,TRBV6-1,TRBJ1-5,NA,CASSEGQGANQPQHF,TGTGCCAGCAGTGAAGGACAGGGAGCAAATCAGCCCCAGCATTTT
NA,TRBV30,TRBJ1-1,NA,CAWSPGRGLGAFF,TGTGCCTGGAGTCCGGGACGGGGGTTAGGGGCTTTCTTT
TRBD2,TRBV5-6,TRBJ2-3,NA,CASSFSGTADTQYF,TGTGCCAGCAGCTTTAGCGGGACGGCAGATACGCAGTATTTT
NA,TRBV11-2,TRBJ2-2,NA,CASSPVGTGELFF,TGTGCCAGCAGCCCAGTAGGCACCGGGGAGCTGTTTTTT
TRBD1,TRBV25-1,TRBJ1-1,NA,CATSGTGRSEAFF,TGTGCCACCTCCGGGACAGGGAGGAGTGAAGCTTTCTTT
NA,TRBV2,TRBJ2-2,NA,CASSPRPARELFF,TGTGCCAGCAGTCCCCGACCGGCTAGGGAGCTGTTTTTT
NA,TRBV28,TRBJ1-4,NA,CATGGPGDEKLFF,TGTGCCACCGGGGGGCCGGGGGACGAAAAACTGTTTTTT
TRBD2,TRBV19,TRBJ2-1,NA,CASSIGSGLATLRWNEQFF,TGTGCCAGTAGTATCGGTTCTGGACTAGCGACGCTTCGCTGGAATGAGCAGTTCTTC
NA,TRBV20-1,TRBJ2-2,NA,CSPRVAGELFF,TGCAGTCCTAGAGTCGCCGGGGAGCTGTTTTTT
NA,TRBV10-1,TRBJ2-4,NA,CASSESATLGRDIQYF,TGCGCCAGCAGTGAGTCGGCGACACTTGGAAGGGACATTCAGTACTTC
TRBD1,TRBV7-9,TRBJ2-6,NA,CASSFNRGPGANVLTF,TGTGCCAGCAGCTTCAACAGGGGGCCCGGGGCCAACGTCCTGACTTTC
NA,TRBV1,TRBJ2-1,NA,CTSSQEPEGSGRPGEFF,TGCACCAGCAGCCAAGAGCCCGAGGGTAGCGGGAGACCTGGGGAGTTCTTC
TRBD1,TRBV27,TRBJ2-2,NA,CASRDSPVDFGELFF,TGTGCCAGTCGGGACAGCCCCGTCGACTTCGGGGAGCTGTTTTTT
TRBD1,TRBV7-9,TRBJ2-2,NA,CAPGTGAGELFF,TGTGCCCCCGGGACAGGGGCCGGGGAGCTGTTTTTT
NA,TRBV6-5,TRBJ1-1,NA,CASSYGSAGTEAFF,TGTGCCAGCAGTTACGGGTCCGCAGGCACTGAAGCTTTCTTT
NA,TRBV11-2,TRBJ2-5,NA,CASSPLASPGTQYF,TGTGCCAGCAGCCCCCTAGCATCTCCGGGGACCCAGTACTTC
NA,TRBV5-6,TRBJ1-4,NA,CASSLVGAGATNEKLFF,TGTGCCAGCAGCTTGGTAGGTGCCGGAGCAACTAATGAAAAACTGTTTTTT
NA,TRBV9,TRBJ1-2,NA,CASSVGVGTNYGYTF,TGTGCCAGCAGCGTAGGTGTGGGAACTAACTATGGCTACACCTTC
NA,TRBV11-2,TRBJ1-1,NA,CASSFPPRVPEAFF,TGTGCCAGCAGCTTCCCCCCCAGGGTGCCTGAAGCTTTCTTT
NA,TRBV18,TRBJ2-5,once,CASSPSLVLTQYF,TGTGCCAGCTCACCATCTCTAGTTTTGACCCAGTACTTC
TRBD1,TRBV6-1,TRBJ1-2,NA,CASSRDRGQGGYTF,TGTGCCAGCAGTCGAGACAGGGGGCAGGGTGGCTACACCTTC
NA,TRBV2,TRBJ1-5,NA,CASLGGANQPQHF,TGTGCCAGCCTTGGGGGGGCCAATCAGCCCCAGCATTTT
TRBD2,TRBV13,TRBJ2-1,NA,CASTKASGSSYNEQFF,TGTGCCAGCACAAAGGCTAGCGGAAGCTCCTACAATGAGCAGTTCTTC
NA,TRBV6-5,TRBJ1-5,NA,CASSPGFGPQHF,TGTGCCAGTTCCCCAGGGTTCGGGCCCCAGCATTTT
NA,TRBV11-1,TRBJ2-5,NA,CASSLADGPPGETQYF,TGTGCCAGCAGCTTAGCGGACGGGCCCCCGGGGGAGACCCAGTACTTC
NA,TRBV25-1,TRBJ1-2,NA,CASTSGHGGYYGYTF,TGTGCCAGCACCTCAGGACACGGGGGCTACTATGGCTACACCTTC
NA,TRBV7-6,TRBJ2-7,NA,CASSGPHEQYF,TGTGCCAGCAGCGGTCCTCACGAGCAGTACTTC
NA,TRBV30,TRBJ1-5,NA,CAWSPGQGSSYSNQPQHF,TGTGCCTGGAGCCCCGGGCAGGGGAGTAGTTATAGCAATCAGCCCCAGCATTTT
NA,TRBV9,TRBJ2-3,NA,CASSVASSRTDTQYF,TGTGCCAGCAGCGTAGCTTCTTCCCGCACAGATACGCAGTATTTT
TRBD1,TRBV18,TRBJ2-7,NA,CASSRVGGGYEQYF,TGTGCCAGCTCCCGGGTAGGGGGCGGGTACGAGCAGTACTTC